Listed here are 17 T cell receptor beta chains from one sample, sequenced in a study of beta chain features in type 1 diabetes. Reverse transcribing all isolated RNA meant expressed TCRB transcripts were sequenced. The protocol was immunoSEQ multiplex PCR, while the TCRdb copy is restricted to in-frame clones and leaves out a portion. The table lists about 140,000 clones, 9% to 10% of them singletons. Sequencing was carried out using central memory CD4+ T cells from blood. The receptors were gathered from a woman aged 35 to 49 in good health.

This clone was seen more than once but under ten times. The rearrangement links TRBV19 to TRBJ1-5; weak D call: TRBD1 (6 bases). The germline CDR1 and CDR2 sequences are LNHDA and SQIVND (reference sequence). The CDR3 runs 13 residues. V was pared by 8 bases and J by 3 bases, with 11 bases between. The CDR3 nucleotides are TGTGCCAGTCCGGGGGGCTTCAATCAGCCCCAGCATTTT. This sequence encodes CASPGGFNQPQHF.

This clone was counted only a few times. The rearrangement links TRBV7-2 to TRBJ2-5; TRBD2 matches at 8 bases. CDR1 is SGHTA and CDR2 is FQGNSA in the germline V gene. This CDR3 comprises 15 residues. With 6 bases clipped from V and 5 bases from J, the junction kept 11 bases outside the gene matches. The CDR3 sequence: CASRPSAGGMETQYF. The DNA for the CDR3 is TGTGCCAGCAGACCCTCCGCGGGGGGCATGGAGACCCAGTACTTC.

Only a few counts were recorded for this clone. The CDR3 here is CASSSQGGPRTEAFF. The DNA of the CDR3 is TGTGCCAGCAGCTCCCAGGGGGGACCAAGGACTGAAGCTTTCTTT. J is TRBJ1-1 and V is TRBV7-9; the match to TRBD1 covers 7 bases. The germline V gene encodes CDR1 SEHNR and CDR2 FQNEAQ (reference sequence). V gave up 4 bases and J gave up 5 bases; unmatched junction bases: 10. The CDR3 length is 15 residues.

This clone was counted at least ten times. The chain couples TRBV28 to TRBJ2-5; the D gene is possibly TRBD2 (6 bases). Looked up from germline, CDR1 is MDHEN and CDR2 is SYDVKM. The length of the CDR3 is 14 residues. Trimming took off 2 bases at V and 5 bases at J, with 12 bases between the two ends. CDR3 sequence: CASSLRRGWETQYF. CDR3 coding DNA: TGTGCCAGCAGTTTACGGCGGGGCTGGGAGACCCAGTACTTC.

This chain links TRBV5-8 with TRBJ1-4; D not certain. The CDR3 consists of 15 residues. The V end lost 4 bases, the J end lost 0 bases, and 10 bases lay between the germline ends. Germline lookup yields CDR1 SGHTS and CDR2 YDEGEE. The CDR3 sequence: CASSMRGTTNEKLFF. The CDR3 bases are TGTGCCAGCAGCATGAGAGGGACAACTAATGAAAAACTGTTTTTT.

The chain joins TRBV9 to TRBJ2-7; 7 positions match TRBD1. The V segment lost 3 bases and the J segment 6 bases; nucleotides outside the gene matches: 15. Germline values: CDR1 SGDLS, CDR2 YYNGEE. The CDR3 is made up of 16 amino acids. The CDR3 here is CASSEGTGVQGSEQYF. CDR3 nucleotide sequence: TGTGCCAGCAGCGAGGGAACAGGGGTTCAGGGTTCCGAGCAGTACTTC.

This clone has only a few counts. The chain carries TRBV10-3 and TRBJ2-5, with D possibly matching TRBD1 (5 bases). Germline V gene data show CDR1 as ENHRY and CDR2 as SYGVKD. V gave up 2 bases and J gave up 5 bases, with 15 bases separating them. The CDR3 totals 15 residues. The CDR3 DNA follows: TGTGCCATCAGTGAGATTGTAGGGGTGAAGGAGACCCAGTACTTC. This encodes CAISEIVGVKETQYF.

This clone was observed a handful of times. The chain uses TRBV7-2 and TRBJ1-6; unclear D gene. Germline CDR1 is SGHTA and CDR2 is FQGNSA. The CDR3 is 16 residues long. The germline V and J ends were trimmed by 5 bases and 8 bases, with 19 bases remaining between them. The chain's CDR3 is CASSPVAAGGHSPLHF. CDR3 DNA sequence: TGTGCCAGCAGCCCGGTTGCTGCGGGCGGACATTCACCCCTCCACTTT.

This clone occurred a few times. CDR3 DNA: TGTGCCAGCAGCCAAGACAGGGGCACAGATACGCAGTATTTT. Translation gives CASSQDRGTDTQYF. The chain has TRBV5-4 and TRBJ2-3; 7 bases fit TRBD1. CDR3 length: 14 amino acids. Germline CDR1 is SGHNT and CDR2 is YYREEE (reference sequence). Unmatched junction bases numbered 3, after V lost 4 bases and J lost 1 base.

This clone has only a few counts. The J gene is TRBJ2-3, the V gene TRBV27; a possible D gene is TRBD1 (7 bases). This CDR3 contains 15 residues. V shed 4 bases and J shed 2 bases, with 13 bases lying between them. CDR1 is MNHEY, CDR2 SMNVEV, per germline (reference sequence). The chain's CDR3 is CASSWGDRSTDTQYF. CDR3 nucleotide sequence: TGTGCCAGCAGTTGGGGGGACAGATCCACAGATACGCAGTATTTT.

This CDR3 reads CASSKRPGASNTEAFF. DNA of the CDR3: TGTGCCAGCAGCAAACGGCCAGGGGCATCGAACACTGAAGCTTTCTTT. The rearrangement links TRBV21-1 to TRBJ1-1; the tabulated D call, TRBD1, remains unverified against the DNA. TRBV21-1 is recorded as a pseudogene. This CDR3 region has 16 residues.

This clone has only a few counts. V is TRBV27 and J is TRBJ2-2, with D possibly being TRBD2 (5 bases). This CDR3 region has 13 residues. Germline V gene sequence: CDR1 MNHEY, CDR2 SMNVEV (reference sequence). Trimming stripped 8 bases from V and 0 bases from J, with 7 bases between. CDR3 DNA sequence: TGTGCCAGCGGGAGACCGAACACCGGGGAGCTGTTTTTT. It encodes CASGRPNTGELFF.

This clone was observed a handful of times. The chain carries TRBV4-3 and TRBJ1-2; 9 bases are shared with TRBD1. J lost 0 bases, V lost 4 bases, and 9 bases had no gene match. CDR1 is LGHNA, CDR2 YSLEER, per germline. The CDR3 contains 17 residues. The CDR3 region has the DNA TGCGCCAGCAGCCCCCAGACAGGGGGATTAGCTAACTATGGCTACACCTTC. Translation gives CASSPQTGGLANYGYTF.

The chain is built from TRBV7-9 and TRBJ2-2; no definite D call. The germline CDR1 and CDR2 sequences are SEHNR and FQNEAQ (reference sequence). This CDR3 is built from 14 residues. The ends were cut back, 8 bases at V and 2 bases at J, with 12 bases in the middle. CDR3 in DNA: TGTGCCAGCCGTGGGCCTTTCAACACCGGGGAGCTGTTTTTT. Its protein product is CASRGPFNTGELFF.

V and J are TRBV7-2 and TRBJ1-3; no clear D. Trimming shortened V by 6 bases and J by 4 bases, and 19 bases separated the two germline ends. The CDR3 contains 16 residues. The germline gives CDR1 SGHTA, CDR2 FQGNSA. The CDR3 sequence is CASRPGEVHLGNTIYF. DNA of the CDR3: TGTGCCAGCAGACCCGGAGAGGTCCACTTGGGAAACACCATATATTTT.

This clone has more than one count but fewer than ten. This chain uses TRBV29-1 with TRBJ1-1, with TRBD1 matching over 10 bases. V lost 6 bases and J lost 0; bases outside the gene matches: 1. This CDR3 is 13 amino acids long. Per the germline V gene, CDR1 is SQVTM and CDR2 is ANQGSEA. The CDR3 loop reads CSVGTGVNTEAFF. Written as DNA, the CDR3 is TGCAGCGTCGGGACAGGGGTGAACACTGAAGCTTTCTTT.

The chain carries TRBV9 and TRBJ2-2, with D possibly matching TRBD2 (5 bases). Germline loops: CDR1 SGDLS, CDR2 YYNGEE. The V end lost 1 base, the J end lost 13 bases, and 23 bases lay between the germline ends. This CDR3 is built from 16 residues. CDR3 residues: CASSVKTDSTLRGLFF. CDR3 in DNA: TGTGCCAGCAGCGTAAAGACGGACTCTACCCTCCGCGGGCTGTTTTTT.